Listed below are T cell receptor beta chains from one sample, sequenced in a study of T cell responses to AZD1222 COVID-19 vaccine. Assay: immunoSEQ multiplex PCR; the TCRdb copy retains only in-frame clones and omits some. The data contain around 130,000 clones, more than 85% of them singletons. Sequencing was performed on peripheral blood, taken on day 0 of AZD1222 vaccination. Source of these receptors: an adult in good health. The CDR3 runs from the conserved cysteine through the conserved F or W. The D gene is left open where the match is weak. The size entry is marked missing in some rows and otherwise reads once, few, many or a size class.

clone_size: -; d_call: TRBD1; v_call: TRBV28; j_call: TRBJ2-7; cdr3_aa: CASSSGQDSYEQYF; cdr3_nt: TGTGCCAGCAGTTCGGGACAGGACTCCTACGAGCAGTACTTC
clone_size: -; d_call: -; v_call: TRBV5-1; j_call: TRBJ1-3; cdr3_aa: CASSPGTSGNTIYF; cdr3_nt: TGCGCCAGCAGCCCTGGGACCTCGGGAAACACCATATATTTT
clone_size: -; d_call: -; v_call: TRBV7-9; j_call: TRBJ1-5; cdr3_aa: CASSWGGEGQPQHF; cdr3_nt: TGTGCCAGCAGCTGGGGGGGCGAAGGACAGCCCCAGCATTTT
clone_size: -; d_call: TRBD2; v_call: TRBV6-4; j_call: TRBJ2-7; cdr3_aa: CASSDFFPGTSPRAQYF; cdr3_nt: TGTGCCAGCAGTGACTTCTTCCCCGGGACTAGTCCGAGAGCGCAGTACTTC
clone_size: -; d_call: TRBD1; v_call: TRBV7-9; j_call: TRBJ1-5; cdr3_aa: CASSLRGGGQPQHF; cdr3_nt: TGTGCCAGCAGCTTAAGAGGGGGCGGGCAGCCCCAGCATTTT
clone_size: -; d_call: TRBD2; v_call: TRBV15; j_call: TRBJ2-3; cdr3_aa: CATRKYGSGRNADTQYF; cdr3_nt: TGTGCCACCAGAAAATATGGTAGCGGGAGAAATGCAGATACGCAGTATTTT
clone_size: -; d_call: -; v_call: TRBV29-1; j_call: TRBJ2-6; cdr3_aa: CSVLGASGANVLTF; cdr3_nt: TGCAGCGTTTTAGGGGCGTCGGGGGCCAACGTCCTGACTTTC
clone_size: -; d_call: -; v_call: TRBV19; j_call: TRBJ1-1; cdr3_aa: CASVNSGRDTEAFF; cdr3_nt: TGTGCCAGTGTAAACTCAGGGAGGGACACTGAAGCTTTCTTT
clone_size: -; d_call: -; v_call: TRBV7-9; j_call: TRBJ1-1; cdr3_aa: CASSSPGTPHTEAFF; cdr3_nt: TGTGCCAGCAGCTCGCCTGGAACACCTCACACTGAAGCTTTCTTT
clone_size: -; d_call: -; v_call: TRBV2; j_call: TRBJ1-2; cdr3_aa: CASRWEDLVNYGYTF; cdr3_nt: TGTGCCAGCAGATGGGAGGACCTCGTTAACTATGGCTACACCTTC
clone_size: -; d_call: TRBD1; v_call: TRBV30; j_call: TRBJ2-6; cdr3_aa: CAWSGGQAGSGANVLTF; cdr3_nt: TGTGCCTGGAGTGGGGGACAGGCCGGCTCTGGGGCCAACGTCCTGACTTTC
clone_size: -; d_call: TRBD1; v_call: TRBV15; j_call: TRBJ2-7; cdr3_aa: CATSATRDRAAEQYF; cdr3_nt: TGTGCCACCAGCGCTACCCGGGACAGGGCCGCCGAGCAGTACTTC
clone_size: once; d_call: -; v_call: TRBV30; j_call: TRBJ2-5; cdr3_aa: CAWSISQETQYF; cdr3_nt: TGTGCCTGGAGTATCAGCCAAGAGACCCAGTACTTC
clone_size: -; d_call: TRBD1; v_call: TRBV28; j_call: TRBJ2-7; cdr3_aa: CASRGTGTDEQYF; cdr3_nt: TGTGCCAGCCGCGGGACAGGGACTGACGAGCAGTACTTC
clone_size: -; d_call: -; v_call: TRBV7-9; j_call: TRBJ1-4; cdr3_aa: CASSSSATNEKLFF; cdr3_nt: TGTGCCAGCAGCTCCAGCGCAACTAATGAAAAACTGTTTTTT
clone_size: -; d_call: -; v_call: TRBV6-2/TRBV6-3; j_call: TRBJ2-1; cdr3_aa: CASSYREILYNEQFF; cdr3_nt: TGTGCCAGCAGTTATAGGGAAATTTTATACAATGAGCAGTTCTTC
clone_size: -; d_call: -; v_call: TRBV5-1; j_call: TRBJ1-3; cdr3_aa: CASSLASGGFAGNTIYF; cdr3_nt: TGCGCCAGCAGCTTGGCCTCGGGGGGATTCGCTGGAAACACCATATATTTT
clone_size: -; d_call: TRBD2; v_call: TRBV20-1; j_call: TRBJ2-5; cdr3_aa: CSASLGGGETQYF; cdr3_nt: TGCAGTGCTAGTCTAGGCGGGGGAGAGACCCAGTACTTC
clone_size: -; d_call: -; v_call: TRBV30; j_call: TRBJ1-2; cdr3_aa: CAWSTQYGYTF; cdr3_nt: TGTGCCTGGAGTACCCAATATGGCTACACCTTC
clone_size: -; d_call: -; v_call: TRBV15; j_call: TRBJ1-2; cdr3_aa: CATSRDKGANYGYTF; cdr3_nt: TGTGCCACCAGCAGAGACAAGGGGGCTAACTATGGCTACACCTTC
clone_size: -; d_call: -; v_call: TRBV19; j_call: TRBJ2-1; cdr3_aa: CASSIDRAGPGFNEQFF; cdr3_nt: TGTGCCAGTAGTATAGATCGCGCAGGGCCTGGGTTCAATGAGCAGTTCTTC
clone_size: -; d_call: TRBD2; v_call: TRBV7-3; j_call: TRBJ2-2; cdr3_aa: CASSQTSGPPGELFF; cdr3_nt: TGTGCCAGCAGCCAGACTAGCGGCCCCCCCGGGGAGCTGTTTTTT
clone_size: -; d_call: -; v_call: TRBV3-1/TRBV3-2; j_call: TRBJ1-6; cdr3_aa: CASSQQGPGVSPLHF; cdr3_nt: TGTGCCAGCAGCCAACAGGGTCCGGGTGTTTCACCCCTCCACTTT
clone_size: -; d_call: -; v_call: TRBV19; j_call: TRBJ1-2; cdr3_aa: CASSIAGVNYGYTF; cdr3_nt: TGTGCCAGTAGTATCGCGGGGGTAAACTATGGCTACACCTTC
clone_size: -; d_call: -; v_call: TRBV3-1/TRBV3-2; j_call: TRBJ1-2; cdr3_aa: CASSHNGEGYTF; cdr3_nt: TGTGCCAGCAGCCACAACGGGGAGGGCTACACCTTC
clone_size: -; d_call: -; v_call: TRBV27; j_call: TRBJ1-6; cdr3_aa: CASSSAYRVTVNNSPLHF; cdr3_nt: TGTGCCAGCAGTTCCGCATACAGGGTTACGGTTAATAATTCACCCCTCCACTTT
clone_size: -; d_call: -; v_call: TRBV5-1; j_call: TRBJ2-6; cdr3_aa: CASSPGRTGANVLTF; cdr3_nt: TGCGCCAGCAGCCCGGGACGGACTGGGGCCAACGTCCTGACTTTC
clone_size: once; d_call: -; v_call: TRBV5-6; j_call: TRBJ1-3; cdr3_aa: CASSPGSHSGNTIYF; cdr3_nt: TGTGCCAGCAGCCCAGGGTCCCATTCTGGAAACACCATATATTTT
clone_size: -; d_call: -; v_call: TRBV29-1; j_call: TRBJ2-3; cdr3_aa: CSVEESTDTQYF; cdr3_nt: TGCAGCGTTGAGGAATCTACAGATACGCAGTATTTT
clone_size: -; d_call: TRBD2; v_call: TRBV4-2; j_call: TRBJ2-1; cdr3_aa: CASSRGGSSHNEQFF; cdr3_nt: TGTGCCAGCAGCCGCGGGGGGAGTAGTCACAATGAGCAGTTCTTC
clone_size: -; d_call: -; v_call: TRBV4-1; j_call: TRBJ1-1; cdr3_aa: CASSRGPTGTTEAFF; cdr3_nt: TGCGCCAGCAGCCGAGGACCAACAGGGACCACTGAAGCTTTCTTT
clone_size: -; d_call: TRBD2; v_call: TRBV10-3; j_call: TRBJ2-1; cdr3_aa: CAISRLASHEQFF; cdr3_nt: TGTGCCATCAGCCGACTAGCGAGCCATGAGCAGTTCTTC
clone_size: -; d_call: -; v_call: TRBV5-6; j_call: TRBJ2-7; cdr3_aa: CASSPNPTGSVYEQYF; cdr3_nt: TGTGCCAGCAGCCCCAACCCGACCGGGTCGGTCTACGAGCAGTACTTC
clone_size: once; d_call: TRBD1; v_call: TRBV27; j_call: TRBJ1-2; cdr3_aa: CASREGTGGYGYTF; cdr3_nt: TGTGCCAGCAGAGAAGGGACAGGGGGATATGGCTACACCTTC
clone_size: -; d_call: -; v_call: TRBV6-2/TRBV6-3; j_call: TRBJ1-5; cdr3_aa: CASSPHGQAPQHF; cdr3_nt: TGTGCCAGCAGTCCCCACGGGCAGGCCCCTCAGCATTTT
clone_size: -; d_call: -; v_call: TRBV5-4; j_call: TRBJ2-1; cdr3_aa: CASSLRREIYNEQFF; cdr3_nt: TGTGCCAGCAGCCTACGCCGGGAGATCTACAATGAGCAGTTCTTC
clone_size: -; d_call: -; v_call: TRBV19; j_call: TRBJ1-2; cdr3_aa: CASSIERASYGYTF; cdr3_nt: TGTGCCAGTAGTATAGAGCGGGCCTCCTATGGCTACACCTTC
clone_size: -; d_call: -; v_call: TRBV5-4; j_call: TRBJ2-6; cdr3_aa: CASSHSTPNPLSGANVLTF; cdr3_nt: TGTGCCAGCAGCCATTCGACTCCAAACCCCCTCTCTGGGGCCAACGTCCTGACTTTC